This TCR beta chain was sequenced for a study of T cell responses to AZD1222 COVID-19 vaccine. Findings and caveats of the study: Repertoire samples came only from after the peak T cell response.

Measured with immunoSEQ multiplex PCR; TCRdb has only the in-frame clones, and not every one. Counted here are about 85,000 clones, 90% occurring once; the ten biggest clones make up approximately 3%. Trimming removed 4 bases at V and 0 bases at J, with 6 bases between. Germline CDR1 and CDR2: SQVTM and ANQGSEA. The CDR3 length is 12 residues. Points on this clone: Its antigen remains unknown.

Material: peripheral blood, obtained on day 0 of AZD1222 vaccination. The rearrangement uses TRBV29-1 and TRBJ1-2; D is possibly TRBD1 (5 bases). This receptor was obtained from an adult in good health. CDR3 coding DNA: TGCAGCGTTGGCAGGGCTAACTATGGCTACACCTTC. Its protein is CSVGRANYGYTF.